The text below deals with one TCR beta chain. The target of this receptor is not known. No much larger clone exists at a distance of one base, and base qualities are not known. Using the deep immunoSEQ assay, multiplex PCR amplified TCR CDR3 regions from genomic DNA. For each cell subset, the extracted genomic DNA was distributed evenly across all wells of several immunoSEQ 96-well plates, and each plate served as one replicate. For sorted subsets, about 200 ng genomic DNA, equal to some 30,000 T cell genomes, was loaded into each replicate PCR. The purified libraries were quantified using a Qubit 3.0 fluorometer, sized with a Bioanalyzer 2100, and then quantified again using the KAPA Library Quantification kit. A separate single-read 150-cycle Illumina NextSeq 550 flow cell was used to sequence each immunoSEQ 96-well plate. Per the original workflow: Because the immunoSEQ output held only junctional sequences and lacked quality scores, the filtering could not match the filtering applied to full-length reads. To assign V/J genes and CDR3, sequences were annotated using PyIR, a Python wrapper for IgBLAST v1.9, with IMGT germline references. Reads were removed for weak V/J assignments (E-value above 1e-6), missing CDR3, stop codons, out-of-frame junctions, or ambiguous translated residues. V3J clonotypes were defined as sequences sharing an identical inferred V gene, J gene, and CDR3 amino acid sequence. The percentage overlap between two repertoires was calculated by dividing the number of shared unique clonotypes by the size of the smaller repertoire. Richness of each repertoire was evaluated using RTK rarefaction, the Chao1 estimator, and Recon v2.1 estimates of unobserved clonotypes. OLGA was used to compute generation probabilities for all TCRbeta clonotypes that the gDNA method yielded from a handful of donors. As stored in TCRdb, this immuneACCESS dataset retains in-frame rearrangements with V and J assigned. A fraction of the clones does not appear; measured against another copy, unresolved V genes explain less than half of the discrepancy, and the remainder lacks a known reason. V, J and clone size were drawn from that table, and D and trimming were deduced from the DNA. The sample yields under 700,000 clones; approximately 95% were counted once. The top ten hold approximately 0.11% of the sample.

There are 15 amino acids in the CDR3, from cysteine to phenylalanine inclusive. The read is trimmed to its CDR3 DNA, 45 bases read in frame from base 1. According to the germline V gene (reference sequence), CDR1 reads SEHNR and CDR2 reads FQNEAQ. V has 3 bases trimmed and J has 6 bases trimmed; junction bases matching no gene number 8. This specimen comes from a study of shared clonotypes between healthy human individuals (dated by TCRdb to 2019 to 2021). About the investigation overall: A few men and two women, aged 18 to 49 years, made up the cohort. Libraries were prepared and TCR repertoires were sequenced by different laboratories using diverse techniques, in order to increase sequencing depth and limit assay-specific biases. To estimate repertoire size and how much clonotype sharing occurs between individuals, the study deeply sequenced the blood TCR repertoires of several healthy adults. For each donor, three plates each were used for CD4 naive and CD4 memory, two plates were used for CD8 naive, and one plate was used for CD8 memory. Per donor, leukapheresis produced somewhere between about 0.85 and 9.5 billion PBMCs.

What the work shows at the level of the full study, not this receptor alone: Even with the large sequencing depth, rarefaction of the sorted-subset datasets indicated that sequencing was incomplete. Naive subsets generally had larger estimated clonotype richness than memory subsets. Higher generation probabilities were observed for clonotypes shared by all four sorted-subset donors than for non-shared clonotypes. Sharing across a handful of donors was observed for around 4.8% of naive CD4, over 3% of naive CD8, over 2% of memory CD4, and about 0.38% of memory CD8 clonotypes. Pairwise subsampling led to the expectation that sequencing depth would affect the degree of clonotype sharing among donors. Because the study included a small number of donors, the genetic and exposure-history diversity represented was limited. Sampling was limited to blood, and TCR repertoires in tissue likely differ from TCR repertoires in blood.

CD8 naive samples were obtained by positive selection for CCR7 among CD45RO-negative cells, yielding a CD45RA+CCR7+ population from which TemRA cells were excluded. The donors were healthy, HIV-negative adults with no recently reported acute infections or vaccinations. All donors were Caucasian adults living in Nashville, Tennessee, USA. Blood was obtained by leukapheresis, after which PBMCs were separated by Ficoll-Histopaque density gradient centrifugation and cryopreserved in liquid nitrogen vapor phase. Purity and quantity of every magnetically sorted T cell population were checked by analytical flow cytometry. From each sorted fraction, genomic DNA was isolated and quantified by UV absorbance on a Nanodrop 2000c.

The TCR was taken from a woman aged 25 to 39 in good health. The sequenced material came from naive CD8+ T cells sorted from blood. What this sample's cell subset or site label stands for: CD45RA+CCR7+. In this chain, TRBV7-9 is recombined with TRBJ2-3; TRBD2 aligns with 8 central bases. CDR3 region: CASSLAAGGLDTQYF. The DNA sequence is given as TGTGCCAGCAGCTTGGCGGCGGGGGGTCTGGATACGCAGTATTTT.